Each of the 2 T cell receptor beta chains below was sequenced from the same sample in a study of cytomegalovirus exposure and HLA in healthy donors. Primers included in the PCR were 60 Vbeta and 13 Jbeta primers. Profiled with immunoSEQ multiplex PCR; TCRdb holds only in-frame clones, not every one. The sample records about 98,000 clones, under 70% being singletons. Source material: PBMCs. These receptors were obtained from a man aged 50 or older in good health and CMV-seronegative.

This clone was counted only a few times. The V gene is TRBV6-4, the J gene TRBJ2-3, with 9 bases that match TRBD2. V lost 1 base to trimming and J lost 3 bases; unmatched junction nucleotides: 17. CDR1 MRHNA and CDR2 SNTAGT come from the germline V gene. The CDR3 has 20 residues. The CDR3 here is CASSDWRGPRASGATDTQYF. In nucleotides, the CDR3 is TGTGCCAGCAGTGACTGGAGGGGGCCCAGGGCTAGCGGGGCGACAGATACGCAGTATTTT.

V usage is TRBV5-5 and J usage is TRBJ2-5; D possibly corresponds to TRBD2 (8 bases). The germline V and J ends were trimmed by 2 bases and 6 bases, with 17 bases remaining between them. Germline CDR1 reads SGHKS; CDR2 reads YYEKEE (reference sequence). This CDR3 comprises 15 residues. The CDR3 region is CASSLIAGTAQTQYF. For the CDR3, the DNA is TGTGCCAGCAGCTTAATAGCGGGGACAGCACAGACCCAGTACTTC.